These 25 T cell receptor beta chains share one sample of origin, sequenced in a study of blood T cell repertoires in COVID-19. Assay: immunoSEQ multiplex PCR; the TCRdb copy retains only in-frame clones and omits some. The sample holds around 80,000 clones, 75% to 90% seen once. The sample was peripheral blood. The receptors stem from a woman aged 65 to 85 with acute or convalescent COVID-19.

The rearrangement uses TRBV12-3 or TRBV12-4 and TRBJ1-1; D is perhaps TRBD1 (6 bases). The CDR3 length is 12 residues. V lost 5 bases and J lost 10, with 14 bases in between. CDR3: CASSLRGGRAFF. CDR3 nucleotide sequence: TGTGCCAGCAGTCTTCGCGGGGGGCGAGCTTTCTTT.

This rearrangement joins TRBV3-1 (or the pseudogene TRBV3-2) to TRBJ2-1; possibly TRBD2 for D (6 bases). The CDR3 consists of 15 residues. Trimming left V 4 bases short and J 0 bases short, with 10 bases between. Germline V gene lookup returns CDR1 LGHDT and CDR2 YNNKEL (reference sequence). Here the CDR3 reads CASSPGLLSYNEQFF. CDR3 bases: TGTGCCAGCAGCCCGGGACTCCTCTCCTACAATGAGCAGTTCTTC.

This clone was detected once. V gene TRBV7-6 combines with J gene TRBJ2-3; D remains ambiguous. Trimming removed 1 base from V and 4 bases from J, with 12 bases in between. CDR1 and CDR2 (germline): SGHVS, FNYEAQ. The CDR3 loop spans 15 amino acids. In DNA, the CDR3 is TGTGCCAGCAGCTTAGTTCTCGGTCCCGCAGATACGCAGTATTTT. Residues: CASSLVLGPADTQYF.

V gene TRBV27 combines with J gene TRBJ2-2; D gene uncertain. This CDR3 has 16 amino acids. Germline V CDR1 and CDR2: MNHEY, SMNVEV (reference sequence). V dropped 0 bases and J dropped 5 bases, with 13 bases sitting between them. The CDR3 loop reads CASSLSRFEITGELFF. The CDR3 DNA reads TGTGCCAGCAGTTTATCGAGGTTTGAGATTACCGGGGAGCTGTTTTTT.

This chain connects TRBV2 to TRBJ1-2; 10 nucleotides align to TRBD1. The CDR3 totals 14 residues. Germline loops: CDR1 SNHLY, CDR2 FYNNEI. Trimming removed 6 bases from V and 4 bases from J; junction bases left unmatched: 5. CDR3 nucleotide sequence: TGTGCCAGCAGGGGGACAGGGGTCGTCTATGGCTACACCTTC. This gives the protein CASRGTGVVYGYTF.

The CDR3 reads CASSWGQGSLKINEQFF. Here the CDR3 DNA reads TGCGCCAGCAGCTGGGGGCAGGGGTCGCTTAAAATTAATGAGCAGTTCTTC. The genes are TRBV5-1 and TRBJ2-1, with a possible D match to TRBD1 (6 bases). Looked up from germline, CDR1 is SGHRS and CDR2 is YFSETQ. The CDR3 length is 17 residues. With 3 bases removed from V and 7 bases from J, the gap between germline ends came to 23 bases.

This clone was detected only once. This chain connects TRBV19 to TRBJ1-2, with 12 bases that match TRBD1. With 6 bases clipped from V and 3 bases from J, the junction kept 5 bases outside the gene matches. The CDR3 covers 15 residues. Per the germline V gene, CDR1 is LNHDA and CDR2 is SQIVND (reference sequence). The CDR3 protein is CASRSGTGGYYGYTF. The CDR3 DNA sequence: TGTGCCAGTAGGTCCGGGACAGGGGGCTACTATGGCTACACCTTC.

CDR3 loop: CASSLYGQGPSSSNQPQHF. Written as DNA, the CDR3 is TGTGCCAGCAGCCTATATGGACAGGGGCCGTCCAGTAGCAATCAGCCCCAGCATTTT. V usage is TRBV5-6 and J usage is TRBJ1-5, with 9 bases matching TRBD1. Germline V gene lookup returns CDR1 SGHDT and CDR2 YYEEEE. CDR3 length: 19 amino acids. The V and J ends lost 4 bases and 0 bases, in that order; junction bases with no gene match: 14. Full variable domain (rest looked up from reference TRBV5-6 and TRBJ1-5): DAGVTQSPTHLIKTRGQQVTLRCSPKSGHDTVSWYQQALGQGPQFIFQYYEEEERQRGNFPDRFSGHQFPNYSSELNVNALLLGDSALYLCASSLYGQGPSSSNQPQHFGDGTRLSIL.

The chain couples TRBV13 to TRBJ1-2, with a possible D match to TRBD1 (6 bases). CDR1 PRHDT and CDR2 FYEKMQ come from the germline V gene (reference sequence). Trimming removed 0 bases at V and 6 bases at J, with 17 bases between. The CDR3 has 16 residues. The CDR3 DNA is TGTGCCAGCAGCTTAGGCAACCGGGACATAAGAAATGGCTACACCTTC. This gives the protein CASSLGNRDIRNGYTF.

This clone occurred once. This sequence joins TRBV18 and TRBJ2-2; 7 nucleotides align to TRBD2. This CDR3 has 16 residues. Germline loops: CDR1 KGHSH, CDR2 LQKENI. The ends lost 3 bases at V and 1 base at J; junction bases unmatched: 5. The CDR3 here is CASSPREPMNTGELFF. CDR3 coding DNA: TGTGCCAGCTCACCGCGGGAGCCTATGAACACCGGGGAGCTGTTTTTT.

This clone occurred once. J is TRBJ2-7 and V is TRBV12-3 or TRBV12-4; tentative D call: TRBD2 (5 bases). The CDR3 is made up of 13 amino acids. Deletions cut 5 bases from V and 7 bases from J, with 15 bases between. The CDR3 spells CASSPGFWEEQYF. The CDR3 DNA is TGTGCCAGCAGTCCGGGATTTTGGGAAGAGCAGTACTTC.

The chain recombines TRBV3-1 (or the pseudogene TRBV3-2) with TRBJ2-7; D gene unclear. Trimming stripped 1 base from V and 11 bases from J, with 18 bases between. From germline, CDR1 is LGHDT and CDR2 YNNKEL (reference sequence). The CDR3 is 14 amino acids. CDR3 residues: CASSQGFHRRLEYF. In nucleotides, the CDR3 is TGTGCCAGCAGCCAAGGGTTTCACAGACGGCTGGAGTACTTC.

The chain joins TRBV7-2 to TRBJ1-3; the D is unclear. The CDR3 spans 13 residues. Trimming stripped 4 bases from V and 0 bases from J, with 4 bases between. CDR1 SGHTA and CDR2 FQGNSA come from the germline V gene. The CDR3 loop is CASSSSSGNTIYF. CDR3 bases: TGTGCCAGCAGCTCCTCCTCTGGAAACACCATATATTTT. Full variable domain (missing parts from reference TRBV7-2 and TRBJ1-3): GAGVSQSPSNKVTEKGKDVELRCDPISGHTALYWYRQSLGQGLEFLIYFQGNSAPDKSGLPSDRFSAERTGGSVSTLTIQRTQQEDSAVYLCASSSSSGNTIYFGEGSWLTVV.

The chain links TRBV6-5 to TRBJ2-6; no clear D. Germline V gene sequence: CDR1 MNHEY, CDR2 SVGAGI. Trimming cost V 6 bases and J 2 bases, with 8 bases left between them. The CDR3 sequence is 14 residues long. This CDR3 reads CASSPRAGANVLTF. CDR3 DNA: TGTGCCAGCAGCCCCCGGGCTGGGGCCAACGTCCTGACTTTC.

This rearrangement joins TRBV12-3 or TRBV12-4 to TRBJ1-6; D is undetermined. The CDR3 contains 13 residues. Trimming removed 5 bases at V and 4 bases at J, with 6 bases between. The CDR3 DNA follows: TGTGCCAGCAGTATCCAGTATAATTCACCCCTCCACTTT. Translating it yields CASSIQYNSPLHF.

V and J are TRBV19 and TRBJ1-2; D might be TRBD1 (6 bases). Trimming pared 3 bases from V and 8 bases from J, leaving 16 bases between. The CDR3 covers 14 residues. Germline CDR1 reads LNHDA; CDR2 reads SQIVND (reference sequence). The CDR3 DNA sequence: TGTGCCAGTAGTATCTTAGGACAGAGCTGGGGCTACACCTTC. Residues: CASSILGQSWGYTF.

The chain carries TRBV19 and TRBJ2-5; D not resolved. The V end was cut by 4 bases, the J end by 5 bases, with 11 bases between. CDR1 LNHDA and CDR2 SQIVND come from the germline V gene (reference sequence). The CDR3 runs to 13 residues. The CDR3 bases are TGTGCCAGTAGTAGTCCGGTTGTGGAGACCCAGTACTTC. Translating gives CASSSPVVETQYF. The variable domain in full, completed from reference TRBV19 and TRBJ2-5, reads DGGITQSPKYLFRKEGQNVTLSCEQNLNHDAMYWYRQDPGQGLRLIYYSQIVNDFQKGDIAEGYSVSREKKESFPLTVTSAQKNPTAFYLCASSSPVVETQYFGPGTRLLVL.

This sequence joins TRBV13 and TRBJ2-3; tentatively, D is TRBD1 (6 bases). Germline-derived CDR1 and CDR2 are PRHDT and FYEKMQ (reference sequence). This CDR3 has 15 amino acids. V was shortened by 5 bases and J by 3 bases, with 15 bases between the two germline ends. The CDR3 DNA follows: TGTGCCAGCAGCGGGCAGGGGATGACGACAGATACGCAGTATTTT. Protein sequence: CASSGQGMTTDTQYF. The full variable domain, with the rest looked up from reference TRBV13 and TRBJ2-3, is AAGVIQSPRHLIKEKRETATLKCYPIPRHDTVYWYQQGPGQDPQFLISFYEKMQSDKGSIPDRFSAQQFSDYHSELNMSSLELGDSALYFCASSGQGMTTDTQYFGPGTRLTVL.

The J gene is TRBJ2-3, the V gene TRBV7-3, with TRBD2 identical over 8 bases. Germline lookup yields CDR1 SGHTA and CDR2 FQGTGA. CDR3 length: 15 amino acids. V trimming: 0 bases; J trimming: 4 bases; junction bases outside the gene matches: 3. The CDR3 here is CASSLTSGLADTQYF. In DNA, the CDR3 is TGTGCCAGCAGCTTAACGTCGGGACTAGCAGATACGCAGTATTTT.

CDR3 amino acids: CASSYSTGDLETQYF. The CDR3 DNA reads TGTGCCAGCAGTTACTCGACGGGGGATTTGGAGACCCAGTACTTC. The chain links TRBV6-2 or TRBV6-3 to TRBJ2-5; the D gene is possibly TRBD2 (6 bases). This CDR3 comprises 15 residues. From germline, CDR1 is MNHEY and CDR2 SVGEGT. V was clipped by 0 bases and J by 5 bases, with 13 bases between them.

V and J are TRBV11-1 and TRBJ2-1; 10 bases are shared with TRBD1. In germline, CDR1 is SGHAT, CDR2 FQDESV (reference sequence). V dropped 5 bases and J dropped 6; count of bases not matched to a gene: 4. The CDR3 runs 14 residues. The CDR3 DNA reads as TGTGCCAGCAGCCCGACAGGGGGCAGCAATGAGCAGTTCTTC. It is translated as CASSPTGGSNEQFF.

CDR3 nucleotides: TGCGCCAGCAGCTTGGCCTCACAGGGCAATGAGCAGTTCTTC. Translation: CASSLASQGNEQFF. The chain links TRBV5-1 to TRBJ2-1; D is possibly TRBD1 (6 bases). The germline CDR1 and CDR2 sequences are SGHRS and YFSETQ. This CDR3 spans 14 amino acids. Between the trimmed V and J ends, which lost 0 bases and 6 bases, there was a span of 10 bases.

The rearrangement joins TRBV5-5 to TRBJ1-2, with 11 bases fitting TRBD1. Looked up from germline, CDR1 is SGHKS and CDR2 is YYEKEE (reference sequence). The ends lost 4 bases at V and 7 bases at J; junction bases unmatched: 9. This CDR3 is 15 amino acids long. CDR3 in amino acids: CASSPGQGVFSGYTF. The DNA of the CDR3 is TGTGCCAGCAGCCCGGGACAGGGGGTGTTCTCTGGCTACACCTTC.

As regards this clone: At one of its ends the junction is not consistent with the germline gene, which may arise from a read error. The V gene is TRBV18, the J gene TRBJ2-3; 8 bases align to TRBD2. There are 18 residues in the CDR3. Germline values: CDR1 KGHSH, CDR2 LQKENI. CDR3 DNA sequence: TGTGCCAGCTCCCCACTCAGAGCTAGCGGGTTTGGGGGAGATACGCAGTATTTT. This encodes CASSPLRASGFGGDTQYF.

As DNA, the CDR3 is TGTGCCAGCAGTCACCCGGGAGCAGGCTATGGCTACACCTTC. Protein product: CASSHPGAGYGYTF. This rearrangement joins TRBV6-6 to TRBJ1-2; no definite D call. This CDR3 region has 14 residues. Germline V gives CDR1 MNHNY, CDR2 SVGAGI (reference sequence). V dropped 5 bases and J dropped 4 bases, with 14 bases sitting between them.